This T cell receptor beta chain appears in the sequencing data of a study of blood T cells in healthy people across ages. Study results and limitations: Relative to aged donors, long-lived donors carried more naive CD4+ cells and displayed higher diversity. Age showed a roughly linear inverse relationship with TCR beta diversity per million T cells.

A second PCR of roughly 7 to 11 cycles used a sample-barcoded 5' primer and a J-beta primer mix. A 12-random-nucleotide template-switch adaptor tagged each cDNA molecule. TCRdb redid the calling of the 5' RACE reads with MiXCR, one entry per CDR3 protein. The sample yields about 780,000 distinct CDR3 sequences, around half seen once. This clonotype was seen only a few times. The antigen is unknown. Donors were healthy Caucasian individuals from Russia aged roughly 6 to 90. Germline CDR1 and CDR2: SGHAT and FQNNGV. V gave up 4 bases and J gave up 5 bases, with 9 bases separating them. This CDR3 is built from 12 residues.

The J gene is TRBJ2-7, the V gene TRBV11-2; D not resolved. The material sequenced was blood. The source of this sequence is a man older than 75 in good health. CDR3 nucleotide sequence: TGTGCCAGCAGCTCTGAAGTTGACGAGCAGTACTTC. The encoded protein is CASSSEVDEQYF.